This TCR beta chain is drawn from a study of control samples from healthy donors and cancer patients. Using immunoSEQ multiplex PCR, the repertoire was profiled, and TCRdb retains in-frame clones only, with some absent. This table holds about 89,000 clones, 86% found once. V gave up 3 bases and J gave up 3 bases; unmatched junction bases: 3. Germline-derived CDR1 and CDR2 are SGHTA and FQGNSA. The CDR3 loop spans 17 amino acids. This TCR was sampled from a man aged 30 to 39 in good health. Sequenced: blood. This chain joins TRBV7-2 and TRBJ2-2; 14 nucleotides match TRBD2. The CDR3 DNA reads TGTGCCAGCAGCTTCCGACTAGCGGGGGGGTACACCGGGGAGCTGTTTTTT. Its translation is CASSFRLAGGYTGELFF.